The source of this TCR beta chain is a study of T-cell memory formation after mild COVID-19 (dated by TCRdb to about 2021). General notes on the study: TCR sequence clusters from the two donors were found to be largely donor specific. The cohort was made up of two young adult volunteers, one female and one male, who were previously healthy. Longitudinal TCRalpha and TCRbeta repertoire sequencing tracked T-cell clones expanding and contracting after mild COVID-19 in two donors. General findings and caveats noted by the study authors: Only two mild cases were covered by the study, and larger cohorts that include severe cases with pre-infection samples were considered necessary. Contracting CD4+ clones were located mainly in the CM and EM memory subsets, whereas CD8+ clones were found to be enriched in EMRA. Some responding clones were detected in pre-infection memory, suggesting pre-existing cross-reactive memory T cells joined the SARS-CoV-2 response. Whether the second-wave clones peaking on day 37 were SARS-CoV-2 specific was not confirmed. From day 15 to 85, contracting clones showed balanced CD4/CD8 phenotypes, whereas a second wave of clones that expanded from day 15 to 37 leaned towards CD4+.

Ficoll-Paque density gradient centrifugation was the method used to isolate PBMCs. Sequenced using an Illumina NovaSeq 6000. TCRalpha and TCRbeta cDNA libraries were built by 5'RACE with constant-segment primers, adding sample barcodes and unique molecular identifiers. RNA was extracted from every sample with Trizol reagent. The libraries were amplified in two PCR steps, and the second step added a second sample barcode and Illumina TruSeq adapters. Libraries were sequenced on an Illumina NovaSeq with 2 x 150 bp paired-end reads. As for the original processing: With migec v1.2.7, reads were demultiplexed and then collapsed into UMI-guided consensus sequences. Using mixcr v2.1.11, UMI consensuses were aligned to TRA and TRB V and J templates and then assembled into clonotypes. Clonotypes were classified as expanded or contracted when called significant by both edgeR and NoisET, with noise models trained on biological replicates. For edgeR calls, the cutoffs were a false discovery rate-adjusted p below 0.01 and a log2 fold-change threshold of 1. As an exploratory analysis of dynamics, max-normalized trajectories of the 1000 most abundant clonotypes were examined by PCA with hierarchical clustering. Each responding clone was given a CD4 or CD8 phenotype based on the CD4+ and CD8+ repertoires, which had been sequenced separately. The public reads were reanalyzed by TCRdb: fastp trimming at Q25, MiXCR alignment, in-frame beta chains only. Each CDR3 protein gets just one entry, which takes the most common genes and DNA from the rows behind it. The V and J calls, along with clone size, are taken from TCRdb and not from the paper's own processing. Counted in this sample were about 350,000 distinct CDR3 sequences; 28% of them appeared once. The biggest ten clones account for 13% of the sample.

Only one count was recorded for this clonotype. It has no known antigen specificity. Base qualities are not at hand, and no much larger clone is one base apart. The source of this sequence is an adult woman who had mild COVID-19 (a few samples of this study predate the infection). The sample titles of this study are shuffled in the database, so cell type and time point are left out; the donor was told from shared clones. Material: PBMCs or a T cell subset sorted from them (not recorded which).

The nucleotide sequence reads TGTGCCAGCAGCCGGACGGGACTAGCGGTTGTAGATGAGCAGTTCTTC. This is translated as CASSRTGLAVVDEQFF. The chain is assembled from TRBV14 and TRBJ2-1; TRBD2 aligns with 11 central bases. After removal of 4 bases from V and 8 bases from J, the junction retains 10 bases not matched to a gene. Reading the germline V gene gives CDR1 SGHDN and CDR2 FVKESK. The CDR3 contains 16 residues, cysteine and phenylalanine counted. Here the CDR3 DNA is all that survives: 48 bases in frame from base 1. Beyond the CDR3, the reference TRBV14 and TRBJ2-1 genes provide the residues; the full variable domain reads: EAGVTQFPSHSVIEKGQTVTLRCDPISGHDNLYWYRRVMGKEIKFLLHFVKESKQDESGMPNNRFLAERTGGTYSTLKVQPAELEDSGVYFCASSRTGLAVVDEQFFGPGTRLTVL.